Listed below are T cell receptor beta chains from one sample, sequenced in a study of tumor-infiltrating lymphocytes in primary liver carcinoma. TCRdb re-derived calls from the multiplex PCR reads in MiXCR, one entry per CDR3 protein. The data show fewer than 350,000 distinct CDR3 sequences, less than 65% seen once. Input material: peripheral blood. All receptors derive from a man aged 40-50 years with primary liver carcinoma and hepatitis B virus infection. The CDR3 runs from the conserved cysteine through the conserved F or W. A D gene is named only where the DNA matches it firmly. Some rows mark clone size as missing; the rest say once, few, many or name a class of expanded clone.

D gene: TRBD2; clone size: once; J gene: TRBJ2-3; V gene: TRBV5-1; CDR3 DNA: TGCGCCATCAGCTTGGCCGTGACTAGCGGGAGGCGAGCGGGGCTGAAAGATACGCAGTATTTT; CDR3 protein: CAISLAVTSGRRAGLKDTQYF
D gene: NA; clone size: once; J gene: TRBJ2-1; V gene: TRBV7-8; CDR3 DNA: TGTGCCAGCAACTTAGAGAGGGGTTTTGGTGAGCAGTTCTTC; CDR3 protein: CASNLERGFGEQFF
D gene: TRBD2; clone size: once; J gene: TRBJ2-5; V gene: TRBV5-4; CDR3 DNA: TGTGCCATCAGCTCCGGACTAGCTGTTGTAGAGACCCAGTACTTC; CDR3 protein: CAISSGLAVVETQYF
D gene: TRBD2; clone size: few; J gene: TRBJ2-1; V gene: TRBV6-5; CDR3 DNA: TGTGCCAGCCGGGGACTAGGCTCCTACAATGAGCAGTTCTTC; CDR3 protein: CASRGLGSYNEQFF
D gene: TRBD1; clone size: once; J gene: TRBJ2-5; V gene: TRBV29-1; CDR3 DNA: TGCAGCGTAGAGACGGACAGGGGGAGGGCAGAGACCCAGTACTTC; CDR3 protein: CSVETDRGRAETQYF
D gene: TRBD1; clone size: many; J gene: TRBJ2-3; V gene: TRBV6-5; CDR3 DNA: TGTGCCAGCAGACGACAGGGGTCTGGGTACACAGATACGCAGTATTTT; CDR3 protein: CASRRQGSGYTDTQYF
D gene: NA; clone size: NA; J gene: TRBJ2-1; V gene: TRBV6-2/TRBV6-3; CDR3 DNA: TGTACCAGCAACCCCCCCAACACCAACTACAATGAGCAGTTCTTC; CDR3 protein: CTSNPPNTNYNEQFF
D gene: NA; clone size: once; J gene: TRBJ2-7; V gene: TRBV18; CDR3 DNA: TGTGCCAGCTCACCATACGGGGCCGAGCAGTACTTC; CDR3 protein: CASSPYGAEQYF
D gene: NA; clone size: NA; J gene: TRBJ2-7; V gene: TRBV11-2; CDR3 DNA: TGCGCCAACAGCTTAGGGGCAGCAACCTACGAGCAGTACTTC; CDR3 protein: CANSLGAATYEQYF
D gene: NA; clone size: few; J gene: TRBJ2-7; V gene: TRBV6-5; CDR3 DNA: TGTGCCAGCAGTTACTCGGGGGTTGGCGAGCAGTACTTC; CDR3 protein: CASSYSGVGEQYF
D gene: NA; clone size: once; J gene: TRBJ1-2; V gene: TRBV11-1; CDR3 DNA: TGTGCCAGCAGTTTAGCGGCAGAGGCGATCTATGACTACACCTTC; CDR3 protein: CASSLAAEAIYDYTF
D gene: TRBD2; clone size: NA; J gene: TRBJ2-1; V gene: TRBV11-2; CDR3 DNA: TGTGCCAGCATAACGTCGGGAGGAGCTTACAATGAGCAGTTCTTC; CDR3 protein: CASITSGGAYNEQFF
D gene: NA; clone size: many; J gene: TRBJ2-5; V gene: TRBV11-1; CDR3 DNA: TGTGCCAGCAGGAAAGGGAGGGAGACCCAGTACTTC; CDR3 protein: CASRKGRETQYF
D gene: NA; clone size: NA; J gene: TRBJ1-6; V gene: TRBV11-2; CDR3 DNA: TGTGCCATTAACTCACAATATGGGGTTAATTCACCCCTCCACTTT; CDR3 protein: CAINSQYGVNSPLHF
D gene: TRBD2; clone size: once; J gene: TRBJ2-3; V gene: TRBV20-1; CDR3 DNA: TGCGGTGCTAGAGGCCTAGCGGGAGTACTCGATACGCAGTATTTT; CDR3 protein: CGARGLAGVLDTQYF
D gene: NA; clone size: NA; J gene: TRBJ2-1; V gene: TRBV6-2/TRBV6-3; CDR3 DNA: TGTGCCGGCAGTTACCTACCGCGAGCAAAAAGCTCCTACAATGAGCAGTTCTTC; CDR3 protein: CAGSYLPRAKSSYNEQFF
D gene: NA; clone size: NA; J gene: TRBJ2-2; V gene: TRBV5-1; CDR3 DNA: TGCGCCAGCAGCTTGGATGAGGGGGAGCTGTTTTTT; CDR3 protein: CASSLDEGELFF
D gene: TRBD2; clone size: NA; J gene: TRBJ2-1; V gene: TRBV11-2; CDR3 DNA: TGTGCCAGCAGCCTAGCGGGAGTTAGCAATAAGCAGTTCTTC; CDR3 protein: CASSLAGVSNKQFF
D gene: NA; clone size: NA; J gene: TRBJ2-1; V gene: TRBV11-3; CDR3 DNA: TGTGCCAGCAGCCACCGGGACAAAAACATTGAGCAGTTCTTC; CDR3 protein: CASSHRDKNIEQFF
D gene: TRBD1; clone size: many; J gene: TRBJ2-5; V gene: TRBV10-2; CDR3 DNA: TGCGCCAGCAGTGAAGGGGGCGGGGAGACCCAGTACTTC; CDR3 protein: CASSEGGGETQYF
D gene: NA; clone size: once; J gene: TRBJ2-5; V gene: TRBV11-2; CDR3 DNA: TGTGCCAGCAGCTCCATACCGCGAGAGACCCAGTACTTC; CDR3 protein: CASSSIPRETQYF
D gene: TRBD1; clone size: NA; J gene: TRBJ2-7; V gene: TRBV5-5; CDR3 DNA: TGTGCCAGCAGCTATAGGACAGGAAGCGAGCAGTACTTC; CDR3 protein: CASSYRTGSEQYF
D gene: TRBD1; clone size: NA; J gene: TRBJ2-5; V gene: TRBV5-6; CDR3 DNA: TGTGCCAGCAGCATGCTTGGACAGGGGGCTGGGGTGGAGACCCAGTACTTC; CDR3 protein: CASSMLGQGAGVETQYF
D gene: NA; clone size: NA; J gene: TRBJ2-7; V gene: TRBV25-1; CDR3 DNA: TGTGCCAGCAGTGACAGGAAGCAGCAGTACTTC; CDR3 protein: CASSDRKQQYF
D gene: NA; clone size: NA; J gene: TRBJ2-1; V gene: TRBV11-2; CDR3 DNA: TGTGCCAGCAGCCCAAGACTATCGGGATCGGGCAATGAGCAGTTCTTT; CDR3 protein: CASSPRLSGSGNEQFF
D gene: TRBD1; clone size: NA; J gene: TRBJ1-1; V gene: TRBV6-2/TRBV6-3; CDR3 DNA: TGTGTCAGCAGATCGACAGGGATGCCTGAAGCCTTCTTT; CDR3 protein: CVSRSTGMPEAFF
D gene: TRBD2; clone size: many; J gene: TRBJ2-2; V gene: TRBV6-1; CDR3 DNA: TGTGCCAGCGTACTAGCGATAAACACCGGGGAGCTGTTTTTT; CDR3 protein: CASVLAINTGELFF
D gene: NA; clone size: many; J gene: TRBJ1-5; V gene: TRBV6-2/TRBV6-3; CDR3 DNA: TGTGCCAGCAGTTACTCTGTATCCCGGAGCAATCAGCCCCAGCATTTT; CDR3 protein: CASSYSVSRSNQPQHF
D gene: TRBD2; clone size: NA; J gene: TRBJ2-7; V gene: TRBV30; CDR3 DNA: TGTGCCTGGGGCGTTAAGGGAGGGTACGAGCAGTACTTC; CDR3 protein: CAWGVKGGYEQYF
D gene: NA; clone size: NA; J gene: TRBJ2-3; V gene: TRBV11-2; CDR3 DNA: TGTGCCAGCAGCTTAGGTCCCAAAGGCACAGATATGCAGTATTTT; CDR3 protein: CASSLGPKGTDMQYF
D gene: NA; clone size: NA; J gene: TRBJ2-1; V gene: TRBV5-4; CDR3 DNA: TGTGCCAGCAGCTTGCGAGGGAGCTCCTACAATGGGCAGTTCTTC; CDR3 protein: CASSLRGSSYNGQFF
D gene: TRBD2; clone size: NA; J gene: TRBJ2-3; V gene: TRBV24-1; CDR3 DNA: TGTGCCACCAGTGATTTGCCCCGGGGGGAACCCACAGATACGCAGTATTTT; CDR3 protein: CATSDLPRGEPTDTQYF
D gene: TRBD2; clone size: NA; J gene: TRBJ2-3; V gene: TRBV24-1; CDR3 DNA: TGTGCCATCAGTGATTTAGCGGGAGACACAGATACGCAGTATTTT; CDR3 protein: CAISDLAGDTDTQYF
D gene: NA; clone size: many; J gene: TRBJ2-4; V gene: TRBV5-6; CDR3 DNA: TGTGCCAGCAGCGCCGGTTCGGGAAACATTCAGTACTTC; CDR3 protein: CASSAGSGNIQYF
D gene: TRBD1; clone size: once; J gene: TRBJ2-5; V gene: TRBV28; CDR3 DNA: TGTGCCAGCAGGGTGGCCAGGGGGCAAGAGACCCAGTACTTC; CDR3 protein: CASRVARGQETQYF
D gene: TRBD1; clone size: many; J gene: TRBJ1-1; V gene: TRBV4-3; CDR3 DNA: TGCGCCAGCAGCCAAGAGAGGGGCCAGGGGGTTGAAGCTTTCTTT; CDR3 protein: CASSQERGQGVEAFF
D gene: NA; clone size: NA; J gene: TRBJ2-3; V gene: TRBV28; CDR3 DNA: TGTGCCAGCAGTTCCGGTGGGACAGATACGCAGTATTTT; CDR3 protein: CASSSGGTDTQYF
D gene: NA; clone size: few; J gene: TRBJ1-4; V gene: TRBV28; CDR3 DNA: TGTGCCAGCAGTTCCCCTGGGGGCCTTAATGAAAAACTGTTTTTT; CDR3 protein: CASSSPGGLNEKLFF
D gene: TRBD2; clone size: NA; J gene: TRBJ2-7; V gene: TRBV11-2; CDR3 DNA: TGTGCCGGCAGCCCCCTGGGGGGGAGCCCGCAGTACTTC; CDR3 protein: CAGSPLGGSPQYF
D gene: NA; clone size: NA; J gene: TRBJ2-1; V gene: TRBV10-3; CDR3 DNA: TGTGCCATCAGTGAGTATGACAGCTCCCACAATGAGCAGTTCTTC; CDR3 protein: CAISEYDSSHNEQFF
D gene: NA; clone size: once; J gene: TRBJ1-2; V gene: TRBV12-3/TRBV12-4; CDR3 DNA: TGTGCCAGCACCGCGGACAGTAGCTATGGCTACACCTTC; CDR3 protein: CASTADSSYGYTF
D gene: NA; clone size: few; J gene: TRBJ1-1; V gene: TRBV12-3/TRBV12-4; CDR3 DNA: TGTGCCAGCAGTTTAGCGGGCCTTGGGGGCACTGAAGCTTTCTTT; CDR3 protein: CASSLAGLGGTEAFF
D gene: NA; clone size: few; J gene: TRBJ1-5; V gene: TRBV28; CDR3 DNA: TGTGCCAGCAGCCCGCCGGGGTTTAGCAATCAGCCCCAGCATTTT; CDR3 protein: CASSPPGFSNQPQHF
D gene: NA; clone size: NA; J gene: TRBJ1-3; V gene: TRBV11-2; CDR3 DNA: TGTGCCAGCGGCCCGACCGGGACGCCTGGAAACACCATATATTTT; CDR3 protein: CASGPTGTPGNTIYF
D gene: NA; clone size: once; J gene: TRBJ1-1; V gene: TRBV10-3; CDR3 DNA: TGTGCCACCAGAGTAGGGTACATGGCAAACACTGAAGCTTTCTTT; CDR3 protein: CATRVGYMANTEAFF
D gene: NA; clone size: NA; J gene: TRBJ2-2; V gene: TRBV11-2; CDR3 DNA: TGTGCCAGCAGCCCCCAGACGCAAGCGAACACCGGGGGGCTGTTTTTT; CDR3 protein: CASSPQTQANTGGLFF
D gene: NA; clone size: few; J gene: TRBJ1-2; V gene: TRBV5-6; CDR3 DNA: TGTGCCAGCAGCTTACAGGGTCCCTATGGCTACACCTTC; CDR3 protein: CASSLQGPYGYTF
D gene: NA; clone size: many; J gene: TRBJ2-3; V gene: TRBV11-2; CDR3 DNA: TGTGCCAGCAGCTTATCGTACCAGGGCGATGTAGATACGCAGTATTTT; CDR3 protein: CASSLSYQGDVDTQYF
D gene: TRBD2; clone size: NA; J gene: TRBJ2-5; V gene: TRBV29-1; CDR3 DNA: TGCAGCGTTGATGGACTAGCGGGGACCGGAAAGATTCACCAAGAGACCCAGTACTTC; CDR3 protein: CSVDGLAGTGKIHQETQYF
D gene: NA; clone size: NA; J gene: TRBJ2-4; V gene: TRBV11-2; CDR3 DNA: TGTGCCAGTAGCATCTACCAGGGCGAAGGGACCAAAAACATTCAGTACTTC; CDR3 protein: CASSIYQGEGTKNIQYF
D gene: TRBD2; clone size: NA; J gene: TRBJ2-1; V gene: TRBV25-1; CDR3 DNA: TGTGCCAGCAACCTAGCGGGAGGGACCTACAATGAGCAGTTCTTC; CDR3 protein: CASNLAGGTYNEQFF
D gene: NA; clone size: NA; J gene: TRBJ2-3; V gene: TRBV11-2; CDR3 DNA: TGTGTCAGCAGCTTCGCGGAGGCGGATACACAGTATTTT; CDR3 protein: CVSSFAEADTQYF
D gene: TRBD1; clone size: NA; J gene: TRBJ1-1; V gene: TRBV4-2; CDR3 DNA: TGTGCCAGCAGCCAAGTACAGGGGATGAACACTGAAGCTTTCTTT; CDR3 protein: CASSQVQGMNTEAFF
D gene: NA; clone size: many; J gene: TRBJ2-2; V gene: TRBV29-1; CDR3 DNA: TGCAGCGTTGGTACCAGTGTAAGGGGGAGGGGACTGGAAACCGGGGAGCTGTTTTTT; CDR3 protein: CSVGTSVRGRGLETGELFF